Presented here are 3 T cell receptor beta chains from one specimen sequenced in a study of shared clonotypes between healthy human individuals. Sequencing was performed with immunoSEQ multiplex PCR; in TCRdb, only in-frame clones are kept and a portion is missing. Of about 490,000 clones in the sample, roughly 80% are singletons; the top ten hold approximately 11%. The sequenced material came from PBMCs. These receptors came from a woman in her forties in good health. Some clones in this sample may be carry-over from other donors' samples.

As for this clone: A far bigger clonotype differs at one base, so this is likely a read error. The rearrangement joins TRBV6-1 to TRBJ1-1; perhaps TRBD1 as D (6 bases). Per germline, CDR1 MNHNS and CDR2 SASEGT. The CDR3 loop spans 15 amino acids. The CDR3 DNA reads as TGTGCCAGCAGTGAAGAAGTGGGGGCTTACACTGGAGCTTTCTTT. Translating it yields CASSEEVGAYTGAFF.

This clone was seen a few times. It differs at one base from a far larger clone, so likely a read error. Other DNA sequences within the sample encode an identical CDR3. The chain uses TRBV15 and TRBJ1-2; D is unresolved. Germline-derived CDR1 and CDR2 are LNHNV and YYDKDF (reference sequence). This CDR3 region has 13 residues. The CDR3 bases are TGTGCCACCAGCCTGAGGTTCGGATATGGCTACACCTTT. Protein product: CATSLRFGYGYTF.

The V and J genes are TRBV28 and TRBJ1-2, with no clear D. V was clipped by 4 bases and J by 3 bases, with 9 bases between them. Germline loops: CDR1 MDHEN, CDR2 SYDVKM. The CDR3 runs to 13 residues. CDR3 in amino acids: CASSSGPYYGYTF. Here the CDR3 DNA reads TGTGCCAGCAGTTCCGGGCCGTACTATGGCTACACCTTC.